The entry below gives a single TCR beta chain sequence along with its context. Its specificity is not known. The data belong to a study of cytomegalovirus exposure and HLA in healthy donors. General study points: A further, later analysis showed that HLA-associated TCR beta chains (compared with equally common others) were more clonally expanded.

V gave up 4 bases and J gave up 4 bases, with 13 bases separating them. The CDR3 extends over 14 amino acids. Germline CDR1 is MGHDK and CDR2 is SYGVNS. A multiplex PCR was run with 60 Vbeta primers and 13 Jbeta primers. Sequenced by immunoSEQ multiplex PCR; TCRdb stores in-frame clones only, minus some. The sample comprises 70,000 to 95,000 clones, around 82% of which are singletons, and 2% to 2.5% rests with the top ten. The sequenced sample consisted of PBMCs. The clonotype comes from a man younger than 35 in good health and CMV-seronegative. This chain links TRBV25-1 with TRBJ1-2, with a weak D call TRBD1 (5 bases). The CDR3 DNA follows: TGTGCCAGCAGTGGATTCACAGGTGCCTATGGCTACACCTTC. Its protein product is CASSGFTGAYGYTF.